Sequencing of this T cell receptor (beta chain) was carried out in a study of graft-versus-host responses after intestinal transplantation. Whole-study context: The whole recipient group had anti-thymocyte globulin induction followed by tacrolimus and steroids for approximately three years.

General study results and limits: Researchers found GvH clones in recipient marrow, and some showed up first in ileum or blood.

CDR1 is MGHRA and CDR2 is YSYEKL in the germline V gene. There are 13 residues in the CDR3. Trimming removed 0 bases at V and 4 bases at J, with 7 bases between. This clone was detected a few times. The antigen is undetermined. Sequencing was performed with immunoSEQ multiplex PCR; in TCRdb, only in-frame clones are kept and a portion is missing. The sample gives nearly 90,000 clones, less than 90% of which show up once; approximately 18% is in the top ten. The chain employs TRBV4-1 and TRBJ2-7; D unclear. The sample in question was unstimulated CD8+ T cells sorted from spleen or lymph node cells, obtained before intestinal transplant. The source is a human donor who received an intestinal transplant. CDR3 DNA sequence: TGCGCCAGCAGCCAAGACGAGCTTTACGAGCAGTACTTC. Protein sequence: CASSQDELYEQYF.